This T cell receptor (beta chain) was recovered during a study of CD8+CD57+ T cells in acquired aplastic anemia listed by TCRdb under 2018. Study-wide context: DNA extracted from sorted CD4+ and CD8+ cells had a mean of around 3 ug, with a range of roughly 0.17 to 27.4 ug. CD8+CD57+ expansion was defined as frequency above the mean frequency observed in healthy subjects. Overall study results and their limits: Roughly 30 CD8+ CDR3 sequences were found to be shared between patients and controls, but these sequences appeared to be highly expressed in patients and within the immunodominant clones of the patients. CD8+ Simpson's diversity did not differ significantly between patients and healthy controls (P=0.060).

This clonotype has just one count. There is no known antigen for this receptor. Per-base qualities were not stored, and no clone one base away is much larger. A single read makes a weak case. Flow cytometry had shown CD8+CD57+ cell expansion in the patients selected for sequencing. Every patient had severe acquired aplastic anemia, diagnosed using the International Study of Aplastic Anemia and Agranulocytosis and Camitta criteria. At the time blood was sampled, none of the patients had received any therapy. The study deep-sequenced TCR repertoires of sorted CD4+ and CD8+ blood T cells from severe aplastic anemia patients and healthy subjects. Patients were enrolled under clinicaltrials.gov protocols 00001620, 01623167, 00001397, 00071045, 00081523 and 00961064 in the USA. Ficoll-Paque density gradient centrifugation was used to isolate peripheral blood mononuclear cells. Before DNA extraction, CD4+ and CD8+ T cells were sorted by FACS or by magnetic beads.

Profiling of TCR beta VDJ combinations and CDR3 sequences used genomic DNA as the template. An Illumina HiSeq 2000 was the platform used for TCR repertoire sequencing. The study's own analysis went as follows. Repertoire assessment relied on Simpson's diversity index, CDR3 size and DJ length profiles, and TRBV/TRBJ rearrangement plots. The immunodominant clone was defined as the most abundant DNA sequence in deep sequencing data. CDR3 amino acid sequences were screened for sharing across subjects and compared with published repertoires and the VDJdb database. TCRdb took the public reads, trimmed them with fastp at Q25, ran MiXCR for clone calling and kept in-frame beta chains. Rows with a matching CDR3 protein are joined into one entry that keeps the most common DNA and genes. V and J calls and clone size were set by TCRdb, not the authors. For this sample there are about 190,000 distinct CDR3 sequences; nearly 50% appear just once. Together, the top ten hold 8.5% to 10% of the sample.

From a lookup of the germline V gene (reference sequence), CDR1 and CDR2 are DFQATT and SNEGSKA. The CDR3 spans 15 residues, from the cysteine through the phenylalanine. Solely the CDR3 DNA is kept, with 45 bases framed from the first base. Unmatched junction bases come to 11, with V trimmed by 5 bases and J by 7 bases. Recombination connected TRBV20-1 to TRBJ2-5, with 12 bases aligning to TRBD2. The specimen sequenced was sorted CD4+, CD8+, or CD8+CD57+ T cells (not recorded which) from PBMCs. The TCR originated in a human donor with aplastic anemia. CDR3 sequence: CSAPPETSGSGTQYF. The DNA reads TGCAGTGCTCCCCCCGAGACTAGCGGGAGTGGGACCCAGTACTTC.